A selection of T cell receptor beta chains follows, all from one sample in a study of blood T cell repertoires in COVID-19. Profiled with immunoSEQ multiplex PCR; TCRdb holds only in-frame clones, not every one. Among tens of thousands of clones, 88% were seen once, and the ten largest hold roughly 1.3%. Sequenced input: peripheral blood. Receptors were obtained from a woman between 40 and 50 years old with acute or convalescent COVID-19. The CDR3 runs from the conserved cysteine through the conserved F or W. The D gene is left open where the match is weak. The size field is filled for only some rows; it gives once, few, many or a size class.

v_call: TRBV6-5; d_call: TRBD2; clone_size: NA; j_call: TRBJ2-7; cdr3_nt: TGTGCCAGCAGTTACCGGACTAGCGGAGAGCAGTACTTC; cdr3_aa: CASSYRTSGEQYF
v_call: TRBV7-2; d_call: NA; clone_size: NA; j_call: TRBJ1-5; cdr3_nt: TGTGCCAGCAGCTTAGCATTGGGGAGGGGTTTCAATCAGCCCCAGCATTTT; cdr3_aa: CASSLALGRGFNQPQHF
v_call: TRBV10-3; d_call: TRBD1; clone_size: NA; j_call: TRBJ2-7; cdr3_nt: TGTGTCCTCCGGAAGGGGACAGGGACCTACGAGCAGTACTTC; cdr3_aa: CVLRKGTGTYEQYF
v_call: TRBV28; d_call: TRBD2; clone_size: NA; j_call: TRBJ2-7; cdr3_nt: TGTGCCAGCAGTCCCTTCGGACTAGCGGGAGACACGTACGAGCAGTACTTC; cdr3_aa: CASSPFGLAGDTYEQYF
v_call: TRBV2; d_call: NA; clone_size: NA; j_call: TRBJ1-1; cdr3_nt: TGTGCCAGCAGGGCGGGGACGGGGACTGAAGCTTTCTTT; cdr3_aa: CASRAGTGTEAFF
v_call: TRBV29-1; d_call: TRBD1; clone_size: NA; j_call: TRBJ2-1; cdr3_nt: TGCAGCGCCGCCGGGACAGCCTACAATGAGCAGTTCTTC; cdr3_aa: CSAAGTAYNEQFF
v_call: TRBV25-1; d_call: NA; clone_size: NA; j_call: TRBJ1-5; cdr3_nt: TGTGCCAGCAGTGAATCGGGAACAGGGAAGGGCTATCAGCCCCAGCATTTT; cdr3_aa: CASSESGTGKGYQPQHF
v_call: TRBV24-1; d_call: TRBD2; clone_size: NA; j_call: TRBJ2-5; cdr3_nt: TGTGCCACCAGTGCGAGCGGGGGGGCCCCGGAGACCCAGTACTTC; cdr3_aa: CATSASGGAPETQYF
v_call: TRBV5-1; d_call: NA; clone_size: NA; j_call: TRBJ1-2; cdr3_nt: TGCGCCAGCAGCTCGGACTTGGGCGGCTACACCTTC; cdr3_aa: CASSSDLGGYTF
v_call: TRBV11-3; d_call: NA; clone_size: NA; j_call: TRBJ2-7; cdr3_nt: TGTGCCAGCAGCCTAACCCCGGCGGGCTACGAGCAGTACTTC; cdr3_aa: CASSLTPAGYEQYF
v_call: TRBV3-1/TRBV3-2; d_call: NA; clone_size: NA; j_call: TRBJ2-5; cdr3_nt: TGTGCCAGCAGCCAAGATGGCAAGACCCAGTACTTC; cdr3_aa: CASSQDGKTQYF
v_call: TRBV9; d_call: TRBD1; clone_size: few; j_call: TRBJ2-3; cdr3_nt: TGTGCCAGCAGCGAACGGACAGGAATTAGCACAGATACGCAGTATTTT; cdr3_aa: CASSERTGISTDTQYF
v_call: TRBV5-5; d_call: NA; clone_size: NA; j_call: TRBJ2-7; cdr3_nt: TGTGCCAGCAGCTCACCGGGACTCTCCTACGAGCAGTACTTC; cdr3_aa: CASSSPGLSYEQYF
v_call: TRBV19; d_call: TRBD1; clone_size: NA; j_call: TRBJ2-7; cdr3_nt: TGTGCCAGTAGTGTGACAGGGTTCGAGCAGTACTTC; cdr3_aa: CASSVTGFEQYF
v_call: TRBV5-1; d_call: NA; clone_size: NA; j_call: TRBJ1-5; cdr3_nt: TGCGCCAGCAGCTTGGGAACAGGGATAGGTCAGCCCCAGCATTTT; cdr3_aa: CASSLGTGIGQPQHF
v_call: TRBV19; d_call: NA; clone_size: NA; j_call: TRBJ1-1; cdr3_nt: TGTGCCAGTAGTAGGGGCCTCTATCAGGGAATGAACACTGAAGCTTTCTTT; cdr3_aa: CASSRGLYQGMNTEAFF
v_call: TRBV28; d_call: TRBD1; clone_size: NA; j_call: TRBJ1-5; cdr3_nt: TGTGCCAGCAGTTCTTCCCGGACAGGTTACAATCAGCCCCAGCATTTT; cdr3_aa: CASSSSRTGYNQPQHF
v_call: TRBV4-3; d_call: TRBD2; clone_size: NA; j_call: TRBJ2-1; cdr3_nt: TGCGCCAGCAGCCAAGATACTAGCGGGGGGAATGAGCAGTTCTTC; cdr3_aa: CASSQDTSGGNEQFF
v_call: TRBV7-2; d_call: NA; clone_size: NA; j_call: TRBJ1-3; cdr3_nt: TGTGCCAGCAGCTTAACAGGCTCCAGCTCTGGAAACACCATATATTTT; cdr3_aa: CASSLTGSSSGNTIYF
v_call: TRBV3-1/TRBV3-2; d_call: NA; clone_size: NA; j_call: TRBJ1-5; cdr3_nt: TGTGCCAGCAGCGAAGGGGGGGGATATAGCAATCAGCCCCAGCATTTT; cdr3_aa: CASSEGGGYSNQPQHF
v_call: TRBV5-4; d_call: TRBD1; clone_size: once; j_call: TRBJ2-1; cdr3_nt: TGTGCCAGCACCCGGGACAGGGCAAGCTACAATGAGCAGTTCTTC; cdr3_aa: CASTRDRASYNEQFF
v_call: TRBV7-8; d_call: TRBD2; clone_size: NA; j_call: TRBJ2-1; cdr3_nt: TGTGCCAGCAGCGAAGCGGGGGAACCCTACAATGAGCAGTTCTTC; cdr3_aa: CASSEAGEPYNEQFF
v_call: TRBV29-1; d_call: TRBD2; clone_size: NA; j_call: TRBJ2-1; cdr3_nt: TGCAGCGTTTCCCGGTCGCGGGAGGGAGAGTTCTTC; cdr3_aa: CSVSRSREGEFF
v_call: TRBV2; d_call: NA; clone_size: NA; j_call: TRBJ1-5; cdr3_nt: TGTGCCAGCAGGATGGGAGGGTCTAGCAATCAGCCCCAGCATTTT; cdr3_aa: CASRMGGSSNQPQHF
v_call: TRBV9; d_call: TRBD1; clone_size: NA; j_call: TRBJ2-2; cdr3_nt: TGTGCCAGCAATCGCCGGACAGGGGTAGCCACCGGGGAGCTGTTTTTT; cdr3_aa: CASNRRTGVATGELFF
v_call: TRBV28; d_call: NA; clone_size: NA; j_call: TRBJ1-6; cdr3_nt: TGTGCCAGCAGTTTAGGGGCAGGGCCCCGTTCACCCCTCCACTTT; cdr3_aa: CASSLGAGPRSPLHF
v_call: TRBV28; d_call: NA; clone_size: NA; j_call: TRBJ2-7; cdr3_nt: TGTGCCAGCAGTGATACAGGCTACGAGCAGTACTTC; cdr3_aa: CASSDTGYEQYF
v_call: TRBV7-2; d_call: TRBD2; clone_size: NA; j_call: TRBJ2-1; cdr3_nt: TGTGCCAGCAGCTACCGAACTACTGGCGGGGGGCGGGATTACAATGAGCAGTTCTTC; cdr3_aa: CASSYRTTGGGRDYNEQFF
v_call: TRBV15; d_call: NA; clone_size: NA; j_call: TRBJ1-4; cdr3_nt: TGTGCCACCAGCAGAGATCTCTCGGGGAATGAAAAACTGTTTTTT; cdr3_aa: CATSRDLSGNEKLFF